A selection of T cell receptor beta chains follows, all from one sample in a study of STAT5B mutations in CD4+ large granular lymphocyte leukemia. Clones were read by immunoSEQ multiplex PCR, and TCRdb kept only the in-frame ones, dropping some. The sample has roughly 34,000 clones, over 65% seen once. The sample consisted of CD4+ T cells from blood buffy coats. The receptors come from a human donor in good health. Each CDR3 is given with its conserved first and last residue. Fields, in order: J gene, clone size, V gene, D gene, CDR3 protein, CDR3 DNA. D genes are given only for firm matches. The listing skips clone size in some rows; elsewhere it reads once, few, many or a size class.

J: TRBJ2-5
size: NA
V: TRBV5-6
D: TRBD1
CDR3: CASSSTGGAETQYF
DNA: TGTGCCAGCAGCAGTACAGGGGGCGCAGAGACCCAGTACTTC

J: TRBJ1-1
size: NA
V: TRBV5-1
D: TRBD1
CDR3: CASSPTGGRTEAFF
DNA: TGCGCCAGCAGCCCTACAGGGGGACGAACTGAAGCTTTCTTT

J: TRBJ1-1
size: NA
V: TRBV5-6
D: NA
CDR3: CASSLWTESEAFF
DNA: TGTGCCAGCAGCCTATGGACAGAGTCTGAAGCTTTCTTT

J: TRBJ1-5
size: few
V: TRBV2
D: TRBD1
CDR3: CASSRDRNNQPQHF
DNA: TGTGCCAGCAGTCGGGACAGGAATAATCAGCCCCAGCATTTT

J: TRBJ2-1
size: NA
V: TRBV15
D: NA
CDR3: CATSRVLGNEQFF
DNA: TGTGCCACCAGCAGAGTACTGGGCAATGAGCAGTTCTTC

J: TRBJ1-1
size: NA
V: TRBV19
D: TRBD1
CDR3: CASSTRQGNTEAFF
DNA: TGTGCCAGTAGTACTAGACAGGGAAACACTGAAGCTTTCTTT

J: TRBJ1-2
size: NA
V: TRBV18
D: NA
CDR3: CASSPEGFLGYTF
DNA: TGTGCCAGCTCACCAGAGGGCTTCTTAGGCTACACCTTC

J: TRBJ1-1
size: NA
V: TRBV9
D: TRBD1
CDR3: CASSAPDRGRTEAFF
DNA: TGTGCCAGCAGCGCCCCGGACAGGGGGAGGACTGAAGCTTTCTTT

J: TRBJ1-5
size: NA
V: TRBV6-6
D: NA
CDR3: CASRGTANSNQPQHF
DNA: TGTGCCAGCAGGGGGACGGCTAATAGCAATCAGCCCCAGCATTTT

J: TRBJ2-2
size: NA
V: TRBV9
D: TRBD2
CDR3: CASSVEGVSGTPLFF
DNA: TGTGCCAGCAGCGTAGAAGGGGTTAGCGGGACTCCGCTGTTTTTT

J: TRBJ2-5
size: NA
V: TRBV7-9
D: TRBD2
CDR3: CASSSDRGLAAGETQYF
DNA: TGTGCCAGCAGTTCCGACCGTGGACTAGCGGCGGGGGAGACCCAGTACTTC

J: TRBJ2-5
size: NA
V: TRBV5-1
D: TRBD1
CDR3: CASSTGQGMGETQYF
DNA: TGCGCCAGCAGCACGGGACAGGGCATGGGAGAGACCCAGTACTTC

J: TRBJ2-3
size: NA
V: TRBV15
D: NA
CDR3: CATSSSRRVRSDTQYF
DNA: TGTGCCACCAGCAGTTCCAGACGGGTTCGGTCAGATACGCAGTATTTT

J: TRBJ1-2
size: NA
V: TRBV2
D: NA
CDR3: CASLSGVLPLAGYTF
DNA: TGTGCCAGCCTATCCGGGGTACTCCCTCTCGCCGGCTACACCTTC

J: TRBJ1-5
size: NA
V: TRBV5-5
D: NA
CDR3: CASSLLGYSNQPQHF
DNA: TGTGCCAGCAGCTTGCTTGGGTATAGCAATCAGCCCCAGCATTTT

J: TRBJ1-1
size: few
V: TRBV2
D: NA
CDR3: CASSETSPEAFF
DNA: TGTGCCAGCAGTGAGACGAGCCCTGAAGCTTTCTTT

J: TRBJ2-7
size: once
V: TRBV7-2
D: NA
CDR3: CASSLDLAQQYF
DNA: TGTGCCAGCAGCTTAGATCTAGCTCAGCAGTACTTC

J: TRBJ2-3
size: NA
V: TRBV5-1
D: NA
CDR3: CASSLGGTSTDTQYF
DNA: TGCGCCAGCAGCTTGGGGGGAACTAGCACAGATACGCAGTATTTT

J: TRBJ2-5
size: NA
V: TRBV11-3
D: NA
CDR3: CASSLARKETQYF
DNA: TGTGCCAGCAGCTTAGCCCGCAAAGAGACCCAGTACTTC

J: TRBJ1-1
size: few
V: TRBV20-1
D: NA
CDR3: CSARGNTEAFF
DNA: TGCAGTGCTAGGGGGAACACTGAAGCTTTCTTT

J: TRBJ1-3
size: NA
V: TRBV10-3
D: TRBD1
CDR3: CAISEPAGGDGNTIYF
DNA: TGTGCCATCAGTGAGCCAGCAGGGGGCGACGGAAACACCATATATTTT

J: TRBJ1-1
size: few
V: TRBV18
D: TRBD1
CDR3: CASSPGTGRSNTEAFF
DNA: TGTGCCAGCTCACCAGGGACAGGGAGATCGAACACTGAAGCTTTCTTT

J: TRBJ2-5
size: NA
V: TRBV7-9
D: TRBD1
CDR3: CASSLSGQGRFSETQYF
DNA: TGTGCCAGCAGCTTAAGCGGACAGGGGAGGTTTTCAGAGACCCAGTACTTC

J: TRBJ1-5
size: NA
V: TRBV2
D: NA
CDR3: CASSGRRNGNQPQHF
DNA: TGTGCCAGCAGTGGCCGACGGAATGGCAATCAGCCCCAGCATTTT

J: TRBJ2-3
size: NA
V: TRBV23-1
D: NA
CDR3: CASSRGGRGTDTQYF
DNA: TGCGCCAGCAGTCGCGGCGGGCGGGGCACAGATACGCAGTATTTT

J: TRBJ1-2
size: NA
V: TRBV6-1
D: NA
CDR3: CASSELMGRGVRYGYTF
DNA: TGTGCCAGCAGTGAACTGATGGGGCGAGGGGTCCGCTATGGCTACACCTTC

J: TRBJ2-3
size: NA
V: TRBV7-2
D: TRBD2
CDR3: CASSARLAGAITDTQYF
DNA: TGTGCCAGCAGCGCGAGACTAGCGGGAGCCATCACAGATACGCAGTATTTT

J: TRBJ2-5
size: NA
V: TRBV29-1
D: TRBD2
CDR3: CSVVGGLAGGLGETQYF
DNA: TGCAGCGTTGTCGGCGGTCTAGCGGGGGGGCTGGGGGAGACCCAGTACTTC

J: TRBJ1-5
size: NA
V: TRBV19
D: TRBD1
CDR3: CASSIRTGQPQHF
DNA: TGTGCCAGTAGTATAAGGACAGGTCAACCCCAGCATTTT

J: TRBJ2-1
size: once
V: TRBV5-4
D: NA
CDR3: CASSLPPGRSSYNEQFF
DNA: TGTGCCAGCAGCTTGCCCCCGGGGCGGAGCTCCTACAATGAGCAGTTCTTC

J: TRBJ2-1
size: NA
V: TRBV5-5
D: NA
CDR3: CASSSTGLPYNEQFF
DNA: TGTGCCAGCAGCTCCACCGGACTTCCTTACAATGAGCAGTTCTTC

J: TRBJ2-5
size: NA
V: TRBV18
D: NA
CDR3: CASSHVPQETQYF
DNA: TGTGCCAGCTCACACGTTCCGCAAGAGACCCAGTACTTC

J: TRBJ2-3
size: NA
V: TRBV5-6
D: NA
CDR3: CASSFPQGITDTQYF
DNA: TGTGCCAGCAGCTTCCCCCAGGGGATAACAGATACGCAGTATTTT

J: TRBJ1-5
size: NA
V: TRBV12-5
D: NA
CDR3: CASGPGHETNQPQHF
DNA: TGTGCTAGTGGTCCGGGACATGAGACCAATCAGCCCCAGCATTTT

J: TRBJ2-7
size: NA
V: TRBV18
D: NA
CDR3: CASSPKPQGEQYF
DNA: TGTGCCAGCTCACCAAAGCCCCAGGGGGAGCAGTACTTC

J: TRBJ2-1
size: NA
V: TRBV7-9
D: TRBD2
CDR3: CASSFLRGGGNEQFF
DNA: TGTGCCAGCAGCTTCTTGCGGGGGGGCGGGAATGAGCAGTTCTTC

J: TRBJ1-5
size: few
V: TRBV6-6
D: TRBD1
CDR3: CASGGTGVQPQHF
DNA: TGTGCCAGCGGCGGGACAGGGGTCCAGCCCCAGCATTTT

J: TRBJ1-5
size: NA
V: TRBV7-2
D: NA
CDR3: CASSLGGGWEQPQHF
DNA: TGTGCCAGCAGCTTAGGCGGGGGCTGGGAACAGCCCCAGCATTTT

J: TRBJ2-5
size: NA
V: TRBV27
D: TRBD1
CDR3: CASRDQGQSQETQYF
DNA: TGTGCCAGCAGAGACCAGGGACAGTCCCAAGAGACCCAGTACTTC

J: TRBJ2-3
size: once
V: TRBV29-1
D: TRBD1
CDR3: CSVDGSPQGARTDTQYF
DNA: TGCAGCGTTGATGGGTCGCCACAGGGGGCCCGCACAGATACGCAGTATTTT

J: TRBJ2-1
size: NA
V: TRBV5-1
D: NA
CDR3: CASSETGQPGNEQFF
DNA: TGCGCCAGCAGTGAGACCGGGCAGCCTGGCAATGAGCAGTTCTTC

J: TRBJ2-1
size: NA
V: TRBV5-1
D: TRBD2
CDR3: CASSSGGLGNEQFF
DNA: TGCGCCAGCAGCTCGGGGGGACTAGGGAATGAGCAGTTCTTC

J: TRBJ1-4
size: NA
V: TRBV19
D: NA
CDR3: CASSFRVNEKLFF
DNA: TGTGCCAGTAGCTTCAGGGTTAATGAAAAACTGTTTTTT

J: TRBJ1-1
size: NA
V: TRBV5-1
D: NA
CDR3: CASSLDGRAGNTEAFF
DNA: TGCGCCAGCAGCTTGGATGGCAGGGCAGGAAACACTGAAGCTTTCTTT

J: TRBJ1-2
size: NA
V: TRBV7-2
D: NA
CDR3: CASSLALAAGPPYGYTF
DNA: TGTGCCAGCAGCTTAGCGCTGGCGGCGGGACCCCCCTATGGCTACACCTTC